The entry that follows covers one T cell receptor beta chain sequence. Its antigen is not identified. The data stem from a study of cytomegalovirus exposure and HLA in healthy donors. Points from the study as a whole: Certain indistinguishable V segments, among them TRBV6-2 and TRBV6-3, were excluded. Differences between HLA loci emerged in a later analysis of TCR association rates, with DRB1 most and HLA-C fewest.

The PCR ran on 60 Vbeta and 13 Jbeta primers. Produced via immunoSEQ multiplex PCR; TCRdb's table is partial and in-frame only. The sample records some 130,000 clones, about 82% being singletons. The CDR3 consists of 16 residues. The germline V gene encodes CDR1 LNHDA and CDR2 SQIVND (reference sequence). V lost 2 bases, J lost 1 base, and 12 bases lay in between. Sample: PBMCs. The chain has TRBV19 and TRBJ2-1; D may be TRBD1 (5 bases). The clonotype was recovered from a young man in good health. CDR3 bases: TGTGCCAGTAGTATAAGGCGGCAGGGATCCTACAATGAGCAGTTCTTC. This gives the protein CASSIRRQGSYNEQFF.